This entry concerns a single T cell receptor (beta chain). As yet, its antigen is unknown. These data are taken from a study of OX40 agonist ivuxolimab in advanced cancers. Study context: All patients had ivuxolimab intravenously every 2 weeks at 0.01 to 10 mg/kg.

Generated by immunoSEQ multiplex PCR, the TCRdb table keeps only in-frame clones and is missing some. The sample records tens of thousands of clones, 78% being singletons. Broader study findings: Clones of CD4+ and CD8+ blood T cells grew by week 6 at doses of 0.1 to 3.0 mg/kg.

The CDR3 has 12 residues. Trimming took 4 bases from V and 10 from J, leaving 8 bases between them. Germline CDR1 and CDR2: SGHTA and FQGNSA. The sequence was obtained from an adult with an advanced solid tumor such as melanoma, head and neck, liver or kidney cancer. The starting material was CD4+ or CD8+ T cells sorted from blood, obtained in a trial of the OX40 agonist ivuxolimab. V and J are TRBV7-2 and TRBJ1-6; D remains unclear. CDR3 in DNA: TGTGCCAGCAGCTGGAAGGGATCACCCCTCCACTTT. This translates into CASSWKGSPLHF.